The 14 T cell receptor beta chains below come from one sample, sequenced in a study of radiotherapy plus CTLA-4 blockade in lung cancer. Clones were read by immunoSEQ multiplex PCR, and TCRdb kept only the in-frame ones, dropping some. Altogether tens of thousands of clones are present, roughly 86% being singletons, with the ten largest covering over 15%. The starting material was peripheral blood, obtained from a patient treated with radiotherapy plus ipilimumab. These receptors all stem from a human donor with non-small cell lung cancer that progressed on radiotherapy plus ipilimumab.

The chain has TRBV18 and TRBJ2-7; 8 bases are a match to TRBD2. Trimming at V came to 2 bases and at J to 5 bases, leaving 17 bases not matched to a gene. This CDR3 has 18 residues. In germline, CDR1 is KGHSH, CDR2 LQKENI. CDR3 sequence reads: CASSPSLLAGRVKNEQYF. CDR3 bases: TGTGCCAGCTCACCATCCCTTTTAGCGGGAAGGGTAAAGAACGAGCAGTACTTC.

The chain has TRBV10-1 and TRBJ2-7, with unresolved D. From germline, CDR1 is WNHNN and CDR2 SYGVQD (reference sequence). Trimming took off 6 bases at V and 0 bases at J, with 3 bases between the two ends. This CDR3 region has 11 residues. The CDR3 nucleotides are TGCGCCAGCAGAAACTCCTACGAGCAGTACTTC. Its protein product is CASRNSYEQYF.

This clone has a handful of counts. The gene calls are TRBV5-1 and TRBJ2-2; D is perhaps TRBD1 (5 bases). CDR1 SGHRS and CDR2 YFSETQ come from the germline V gene. The CDR3 has 14 amino acids. The V end was cut by 2 bases, the J end by 4 bases, with 9 bases between. This CDR3 reads CASSFSQGTGELFF. CDR3 bases: TGCGCCAGCAGCTTTAGTCAGGGCACCGGGGAGCTGTTTTTT. Looking up the rest from reference TRBV5-1 and TRBJ2-2 gives the full variable domain: KAGVTQTPRYLIKTRGQQVTLSCSPISGHRSVSWYQQTPGQGLQFLFEYFSETQRNKGNFPGRFSGRQFSNSRSEMNVSTLELGDSALYLCASSFSQGTGELFFGEGSRLTVL.

This clone has more than one count but fewer than ten. The chain has TRBV6-6 and TRBJ2-5; TRBD2 matches at 9 bases. Gene TRBJ2-7 matches the end of the DNA better, so the J call may be wrong. This CDR3 has 15 amino acids. Germline values: CDR1 MNHNY, CDR2 SVGAGI (reference sequence). CDR3 loop: CASSPNFSGSYEQYF. CDR3 DNA sequence: TGTGCCAGCAGTCCCAACTTTAGCGGGAGCTACGAGCAGTACTTC.

The CDR3 loop reads CASSYSSPSGRGEQFF. Here the CDR3 DNA reads TGTGCCAGCAGTTACTCGAGTCCTAGCGGGAGGGGCGAGCAGTTCTTC. V is TRBV6-5 and J is TRBJ2-1; 12 bases fit TRBD2. V gave up 0 bases and J gave up 10 bases; unmatched junction bases: 7. Germline V gene lookup returns CDR1 MNHEY and CDR2 SVGAGI. The CDR3 loop spans 16 amino acids.

The V call is TRBV11-3, the J call TRBJ1-1, with D tentatively TRBD1 (6 bases). V lost 8 bases, J lost 7 bases, and 17 bases lay in between. This CDR3 is built from 13 residues. Germline-derived CDR1 and CDR2 are SGHNT and YENEEA. The CDR3 nucleotides read TGTGCCAGCGGAACAGGGTGGGACATTGAAGCTTTCTTT. Translating gives CASGTGWDIEAFF.

V is TRBV6-1 and J is TRBJ2-5; D not resolved. The CDR3 length is 14 residues. Germline V gives CDR1 MNHNS, CDR2 SASEGT. The ends were cut back, 7 bases at V and 0 bases at J, with 12 bases in the middle. This CDR3 is CASTDLGHQETQYF. The CDR3 nucleotides are TGTGCCAGCACCGACCTCGGACACCAAGAGACCCAGTACTTC.

CDR3 nucleotides: TGTGCCAGCAGCCCTTACCAGCCGGAGCAGTACTTC. This gives the protein CASSPYQPEQYF. This chain joins TRBV11-3 and TRBJ2-7, with D uncertain. The V end was cut by 5 bases, the J end by 7 bases, with 12 bases between. Germline CDR1 SGHNT, CDR2 YENEEA. The CDR3 totals 12 residues. Drawing the rest from reference TRBV11-3 and TRBJ2-7, the complete variable domain is EAGVVQSPRYKIIEKKQPVAFWCNPISGHNTLYWYLQNLGQGPELLIRYENEEAVDDSQLPKDRFSAERLKGVDSTLKIQPAELGDSAVYLCASSPYQPEQYFGPGTRLTVT.

The chain combines TRBV5-1 with TRBJ2-3; possibly TRBD2 for D (6 bases). The CDR3 totals 14 residues. Per germline, CDR1 SGHRS and CDR2 YFSETQ. The germline V and J ends were trimmed by 4 bases and 3 bases, with 12 bases remaining between them. In DNA, the CDR3 is TGCGCCAGCAGCCCGGGCGGGGTTACAGATACGCAGTATTTT. Amino acids: CASSPGGVTDTQYF.

The V and J genes are TRBV19 and TRBJ1-2; tentative D call: TRBD1 (5 bases). The CDR3 length is 15 residues. V was trimmed by 3 bases and J by 3 bases, leaving 14 bases between them. CDR1 LNHDA and CDR2 SQIVND come from the germline V gene (reference sequence). Written as DNA, the CDR3 is TGTGCCAGTAGTATTGCGGGGATGGGGGACTATGGCTACACCTTC. This encodes CASSIAGMGDYGYTF.

The chain links TRBV4-3 to TRBJ2-6; a weak D match, TRBD1 (5 bases). The V and J ends lost 0 bases and 2 bases respectively, with 5 bases between them. The CDR3 length is 15 residues. Germline loops: CDR1 LGHNA, CDR2 YSLEER. CDR3 residues: CASSQEGPGANVLTF. The CDR3 DNA reads as TGCGCCAGCAGCCAAGAGGGGCCTGGGGCCAACGTCCTGACTTTC.

V and J are TRBV18 and TRBJ2-4; no clear D gene. Germline CDR1 KGHSH, CDR2 LQKENI. This CDR3 region has 16 residues. V gave up 6 bases and J gave up 2 bases, with 17 bases separating them. CDR3: CASSITFSLTKNIQYF. The CDR3 DNA sequence: TGTGCCAGCTCCATAACCTTCAGTTTAACCAAAAACATTCAGTACTTC.

This clone was counted a few times. The rearrangement uses TRBV9 and TRBJ2-1; 14 nucleotides agree with TRBD2. The CDR3 runs 15 residues. CDR1 is SGDLS and CDR2 is YYNGEE in the germline V gene. J was trimmed by 7 bases and V by 3 bases; bases with no gene match: 3. In nucleotides, the CDR3 is TGTGCCAGCAGCGAGACTAGCGGGGGGGTGAATGAGCAGTTCTTC. Its translation is CASSETSGGVNEQFF. The full variable domain, completed using reference TRBV9 and TRBJ2-1, is DSGVTQTPKHLITATGQRVTLRCSPRSGDLSVYWYQQSLDQGLQFLIQYYNGEERAKGNILERFSAQQFPDLHSELNLSSLELGDSALYFCASSETSGGVNEQFFGPGTRLTVL.

The chain is built from TRBV18 and TRBJ1-1; D unclear. This CDR3 contains 15 residues. CDR1 KGHSH and CDR2 LQKENI come from the germline V gene. The germline V and J ends were trimmed by 4 bases and 5 bases, with 17 bases remaining between them. The CDR3 spells CASSLPGVWGTEAFF. DNA of the CDR3: TGTGCCAGCTCACTTCCGGGAGTTTGGGGAACTGAAGCTTTCTTT.